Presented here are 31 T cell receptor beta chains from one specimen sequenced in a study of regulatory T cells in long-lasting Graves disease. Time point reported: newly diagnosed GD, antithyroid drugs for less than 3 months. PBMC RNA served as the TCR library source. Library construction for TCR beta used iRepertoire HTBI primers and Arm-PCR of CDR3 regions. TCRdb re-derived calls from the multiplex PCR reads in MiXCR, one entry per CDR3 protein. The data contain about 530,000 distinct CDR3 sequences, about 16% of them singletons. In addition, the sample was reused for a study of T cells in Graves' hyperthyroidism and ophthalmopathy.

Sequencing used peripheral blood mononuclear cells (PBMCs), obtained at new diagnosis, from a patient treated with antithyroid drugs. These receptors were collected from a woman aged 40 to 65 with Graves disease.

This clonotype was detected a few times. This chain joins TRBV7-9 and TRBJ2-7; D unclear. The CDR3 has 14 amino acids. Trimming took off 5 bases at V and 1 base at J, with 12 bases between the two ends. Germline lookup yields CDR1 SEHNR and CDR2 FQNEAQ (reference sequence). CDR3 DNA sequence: TGTGCCAGCAGCACAAGTTCCGTATCCTACGAGCAGTACTTC. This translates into CASSTSSVSYEQYF.

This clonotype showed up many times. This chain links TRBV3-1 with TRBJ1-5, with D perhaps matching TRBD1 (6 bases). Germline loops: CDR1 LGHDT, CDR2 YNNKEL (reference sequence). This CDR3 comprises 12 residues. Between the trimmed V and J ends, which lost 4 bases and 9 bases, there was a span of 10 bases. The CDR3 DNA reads TGTGCCAGCAGCCGACAGGACGGGCCCCAGCATTTT. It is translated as CASSRQDGPQHF. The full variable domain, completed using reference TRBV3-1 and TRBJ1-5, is DTAVSQTPKYLVTQMGNDKSIKCEQNLGHDTMYWYKQDSKKFLKIMFSYNNKELIINETVPNRFSPKSPDKAHLNLHINSLELGDSAVYFCASSRQDGPQHFGDGTRLSIL.

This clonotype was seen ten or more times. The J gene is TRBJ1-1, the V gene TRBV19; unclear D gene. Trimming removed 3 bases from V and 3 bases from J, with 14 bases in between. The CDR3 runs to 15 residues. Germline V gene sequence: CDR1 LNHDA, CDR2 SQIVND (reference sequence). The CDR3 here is CASSIPNEQHTEAFF. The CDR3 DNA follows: TGTGCCAGTAGTATCCCGAACGAGCAGCACACTGAAGCTTTCTTT.

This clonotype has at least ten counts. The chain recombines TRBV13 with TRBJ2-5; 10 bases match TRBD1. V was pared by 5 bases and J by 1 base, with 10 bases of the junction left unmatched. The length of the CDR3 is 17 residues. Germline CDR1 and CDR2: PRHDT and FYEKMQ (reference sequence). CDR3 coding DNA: TGTGCCAGCAGCGAATGGGGGACAGGGGCTCTCCAAGAGACCCAGTACTTC. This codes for CASSEWGTGALQETQYF.

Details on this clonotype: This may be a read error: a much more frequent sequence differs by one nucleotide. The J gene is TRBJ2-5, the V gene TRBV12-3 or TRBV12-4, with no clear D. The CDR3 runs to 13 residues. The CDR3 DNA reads TGTGCCAGCACCCAACGCAGCCAAGGGACCCAGTACTTC. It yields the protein CASTQRSQGTQYF.

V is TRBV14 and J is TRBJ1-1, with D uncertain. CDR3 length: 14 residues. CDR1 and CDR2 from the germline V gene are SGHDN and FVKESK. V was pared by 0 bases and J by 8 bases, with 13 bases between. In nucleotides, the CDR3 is TGTGCCAGCAGCCAAGAAATTGAGACCGAGGAAGCTTTCTTT. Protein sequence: CASSQEIETEEAFF. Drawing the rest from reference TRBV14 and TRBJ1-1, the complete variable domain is EAGVTQFPSHSVIEKGQTVTLRCDPISGHDNLYWYRRVMGKEIKFLLHFVKESKQDESGMPNNRFLAERTGGTYSTLKVQPAELEDSGVYFCASSQEIETEEAFFGQGTRLTVV.

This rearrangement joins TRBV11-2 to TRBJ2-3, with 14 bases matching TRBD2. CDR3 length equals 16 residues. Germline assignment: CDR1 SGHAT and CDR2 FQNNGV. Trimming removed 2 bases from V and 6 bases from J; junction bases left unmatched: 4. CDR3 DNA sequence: TGTGCCAGCAGCTTACGACTAGCGGGGGGGGGGGATACGCAGTATTTT. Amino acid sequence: CASSLRLAGGGDTQYF.

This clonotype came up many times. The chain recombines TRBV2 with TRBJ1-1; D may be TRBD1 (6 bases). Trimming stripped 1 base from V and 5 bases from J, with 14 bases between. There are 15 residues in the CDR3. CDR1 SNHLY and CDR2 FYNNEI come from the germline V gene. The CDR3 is CASSEEQGRMTEAFF. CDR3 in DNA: TGTGCCAGCAGTGAAGAGCAGGGGCGTATGACTGAAGCTTTCTTT.

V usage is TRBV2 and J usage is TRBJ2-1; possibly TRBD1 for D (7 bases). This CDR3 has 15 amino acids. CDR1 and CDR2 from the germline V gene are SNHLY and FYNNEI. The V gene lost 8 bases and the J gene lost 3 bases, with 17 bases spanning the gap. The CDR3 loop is CASGGGTDFYNEQFF. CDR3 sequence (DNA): TGTGCCAGCGGAGGGGGGACAGACTTCTACAATGAGCAGTTCTTC.

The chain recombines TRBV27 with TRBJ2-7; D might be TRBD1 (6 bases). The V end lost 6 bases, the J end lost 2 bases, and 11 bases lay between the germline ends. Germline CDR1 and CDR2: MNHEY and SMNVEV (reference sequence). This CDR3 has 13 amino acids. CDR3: CASRRDTTYEQYF. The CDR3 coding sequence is TGTGCCAGCAGACGGGACACTACCTACGAGCAGTACTTC.

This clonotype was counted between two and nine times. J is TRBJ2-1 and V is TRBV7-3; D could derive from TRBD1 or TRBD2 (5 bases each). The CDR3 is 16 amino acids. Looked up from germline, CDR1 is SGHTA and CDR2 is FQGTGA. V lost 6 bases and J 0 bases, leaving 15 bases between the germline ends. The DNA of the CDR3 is TGTGCCAGCAGTTTTAGGGACGCAAGCTCCTACAATGAGCAGTTCTTC. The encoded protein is CASSFRDASSYNEQFF.

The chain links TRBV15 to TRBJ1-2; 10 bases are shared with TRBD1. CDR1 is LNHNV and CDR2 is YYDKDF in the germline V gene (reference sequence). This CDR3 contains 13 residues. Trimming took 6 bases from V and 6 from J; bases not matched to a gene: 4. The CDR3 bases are TGTGCCACCAGGGGGACAGGGGAGGATGGCTACACCTTC. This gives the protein CATRGTGEDGYTF.

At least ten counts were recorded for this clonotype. The CDR3 DNA reads TGTGCCAGCAGCTCCGGACTAGCGGGGGGCAGGGGCAATGAGCAGTTCTTC. Translating gives CASSSGLAGGRGNEQFF. This chain uses TRBV13 with TRBJ2-1, with TRBD2 matching 14 bases. Germline CDR1 reads PRHDT; CDR2 reads FYEKMQ (reference sequence). This CDR3 comprises 17 residues. Trimming cost V 4 bases and J 6 bases; bases outside gene matches: 8.

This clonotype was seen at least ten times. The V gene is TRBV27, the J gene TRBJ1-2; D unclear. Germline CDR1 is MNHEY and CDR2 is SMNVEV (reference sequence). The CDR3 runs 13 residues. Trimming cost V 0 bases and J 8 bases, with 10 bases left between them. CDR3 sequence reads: CASSLSPAMGYTF. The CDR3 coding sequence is TGTGCCAGCAGTTTATCCCCGGCGATGGGCTACACCTTC.

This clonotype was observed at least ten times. CDR3 nucleotide sequence: TGTGCCAGCAGTTTACGGTCAGTTGGGACTGAAGCTTTCTTT. It translates to CASSLRSVGTEAFF. V and J are TRBV28 and TRBJ1-1; no clear D gene. Per germline, CDR1 MDHEN and CDR2 SYDVKM. The V gene lost 2 bases and the J gene lost 5 bases, with 12 bases spanning the gap. The CDR3 totals 14 residues.

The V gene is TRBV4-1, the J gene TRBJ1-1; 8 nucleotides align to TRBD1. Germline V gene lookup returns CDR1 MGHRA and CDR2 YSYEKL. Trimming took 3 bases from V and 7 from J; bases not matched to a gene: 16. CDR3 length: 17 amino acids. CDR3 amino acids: CASSQPRDRLSTGEAFF. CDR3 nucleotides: TGCGCCAGCAGCCAGCCCCGGGACAGGCTCTCAACAGGTGAAGCTTTCTTT.

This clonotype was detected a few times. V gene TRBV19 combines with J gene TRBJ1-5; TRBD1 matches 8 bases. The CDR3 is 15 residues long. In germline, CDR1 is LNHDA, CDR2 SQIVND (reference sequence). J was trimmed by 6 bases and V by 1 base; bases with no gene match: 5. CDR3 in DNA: TGTGCCAGTAGTATAGGTACAGGGGGACTTCAGCCCCAGCATTTT. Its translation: CASSIGTGGLQPQHF.

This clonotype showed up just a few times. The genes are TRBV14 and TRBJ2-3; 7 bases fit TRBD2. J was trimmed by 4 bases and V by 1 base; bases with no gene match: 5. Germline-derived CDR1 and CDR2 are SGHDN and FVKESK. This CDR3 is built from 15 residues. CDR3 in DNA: TGTGCCAGCAGCCAAGGGGACTATCGGGCAGATACGCAGTATTTT. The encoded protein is CASSQGDYRADTQYF.

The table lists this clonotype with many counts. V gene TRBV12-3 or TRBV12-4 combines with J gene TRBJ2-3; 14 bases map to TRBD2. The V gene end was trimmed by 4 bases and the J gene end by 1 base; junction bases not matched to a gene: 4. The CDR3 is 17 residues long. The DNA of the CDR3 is TGTGCCAGCAGTTGGACTAGCGGGGGGCCGCGCACAGATACGCAGTATTTT. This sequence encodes CASSWTSGGPRTDTQYF.

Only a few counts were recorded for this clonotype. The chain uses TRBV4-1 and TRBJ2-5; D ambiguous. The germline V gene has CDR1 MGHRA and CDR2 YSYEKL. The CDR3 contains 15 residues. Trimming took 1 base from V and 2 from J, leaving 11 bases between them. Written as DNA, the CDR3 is TGCGCCAGCAGCCAAGGATCCAGAGATCAAGAGACCCAGTACTTC. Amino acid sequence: CASSQGSRDQETQYF.

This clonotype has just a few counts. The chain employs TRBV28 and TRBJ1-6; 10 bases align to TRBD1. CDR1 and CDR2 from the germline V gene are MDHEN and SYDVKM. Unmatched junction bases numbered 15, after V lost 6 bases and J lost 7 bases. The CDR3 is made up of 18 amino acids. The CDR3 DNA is TGTGCCAGCAGCCTCGGGACAGGGGACGCTATGCCCAATTCACCCCTCCACTTT. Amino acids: CASSLGTGDAMPNSPLHF.

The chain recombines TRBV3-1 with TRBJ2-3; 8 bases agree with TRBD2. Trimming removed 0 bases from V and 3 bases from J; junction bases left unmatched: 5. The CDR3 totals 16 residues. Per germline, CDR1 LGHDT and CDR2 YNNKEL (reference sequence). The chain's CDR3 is CASSQDRGGSTDTQYF. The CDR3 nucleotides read TGTGCCAGCAGCCAAGATCGGGGGGGCTCTACAGATACGCAGTATTTT.

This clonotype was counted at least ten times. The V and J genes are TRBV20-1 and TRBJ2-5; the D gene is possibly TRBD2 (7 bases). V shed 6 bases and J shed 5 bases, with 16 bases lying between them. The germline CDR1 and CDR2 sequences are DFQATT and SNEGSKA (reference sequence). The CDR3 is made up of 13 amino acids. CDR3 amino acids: CSAGGGPSETQYF. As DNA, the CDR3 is TGCAGTGCAGGGGGGGGGCCTTCCGAGACCCAGTACTTC.

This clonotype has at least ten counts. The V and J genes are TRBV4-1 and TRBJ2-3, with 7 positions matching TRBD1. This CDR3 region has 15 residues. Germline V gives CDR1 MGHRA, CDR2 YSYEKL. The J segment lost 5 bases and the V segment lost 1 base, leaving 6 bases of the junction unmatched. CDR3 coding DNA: TGCGCCAGCAGCCAAGCCGACAGGGAGCAAGATACGCAGTATTTT. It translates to CASSQADREQDTQYF.

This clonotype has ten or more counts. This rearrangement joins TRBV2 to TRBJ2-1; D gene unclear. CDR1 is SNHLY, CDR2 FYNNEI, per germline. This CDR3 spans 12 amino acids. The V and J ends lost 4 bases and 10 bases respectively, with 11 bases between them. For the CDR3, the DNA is TGTGCCAGCAGTGGGGAAATTGGGGAGCAGTTCTTC. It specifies CASSGEIGEQFF. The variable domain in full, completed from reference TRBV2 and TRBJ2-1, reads EPEVTQTPSHQVTQMGQEVILRCVPISNHLYFYWYRQILGQKVEFLVSFYNNEISEKSEIFDDQFSVERPDGSNFTLKIRSTKLEDSAMYFCASSGEIGEQFFGPGTRLTVL.

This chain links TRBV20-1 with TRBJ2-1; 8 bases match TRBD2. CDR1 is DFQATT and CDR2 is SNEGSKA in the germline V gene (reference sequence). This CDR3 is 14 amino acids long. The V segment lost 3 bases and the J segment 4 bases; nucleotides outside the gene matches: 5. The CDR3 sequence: CSARGGTRYNEQFF. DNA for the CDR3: TGCAGTGCTAGGGGGGGGACTAGGTACAATGAGCAGTTCTTC.

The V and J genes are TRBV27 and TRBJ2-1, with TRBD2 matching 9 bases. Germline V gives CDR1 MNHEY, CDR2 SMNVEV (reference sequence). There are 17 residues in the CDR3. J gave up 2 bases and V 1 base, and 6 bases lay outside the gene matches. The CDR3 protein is CASSLLASGAAYNEQFF. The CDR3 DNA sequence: TGTGCCAGCAGTTTATTAGCTAGCGGGGCCGCCTACAATGAGCAGTTCTTC.

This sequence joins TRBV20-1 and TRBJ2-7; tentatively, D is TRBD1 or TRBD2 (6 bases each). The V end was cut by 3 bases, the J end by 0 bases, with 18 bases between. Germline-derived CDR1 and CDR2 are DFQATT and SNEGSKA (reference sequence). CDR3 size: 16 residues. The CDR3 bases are TGCAGTGCTAGCCCCGAGGGGGGCTATAGCTCCTACGAGCAGTACTTC. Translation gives CSASPEGGYSSYEQYF.

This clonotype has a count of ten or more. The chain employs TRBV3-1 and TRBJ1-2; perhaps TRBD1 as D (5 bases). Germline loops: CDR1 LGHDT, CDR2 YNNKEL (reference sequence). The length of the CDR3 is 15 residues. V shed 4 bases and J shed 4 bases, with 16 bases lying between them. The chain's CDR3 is CASSPTGAFSYGYTF. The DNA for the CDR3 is TGTGCCAGCAGCCCAACTGGGGCCTTTAGCTATGGCTACACCTTC.

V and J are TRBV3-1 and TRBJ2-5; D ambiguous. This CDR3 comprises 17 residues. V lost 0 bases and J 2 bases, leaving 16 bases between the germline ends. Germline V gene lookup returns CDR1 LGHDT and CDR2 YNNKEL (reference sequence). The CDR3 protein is CASSQDLRFKYQETQYF. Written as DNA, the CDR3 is TGTGCCAGCAGCCAAGATCTTAGGTTTAAGTATCAAGAGACCCAGTACTTC.

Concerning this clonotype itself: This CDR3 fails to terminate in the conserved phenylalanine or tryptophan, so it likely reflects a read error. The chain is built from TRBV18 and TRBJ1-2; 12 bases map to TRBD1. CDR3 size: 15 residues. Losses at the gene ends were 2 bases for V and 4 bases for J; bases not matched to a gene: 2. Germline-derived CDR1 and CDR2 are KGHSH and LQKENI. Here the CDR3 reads CASSPGTGGVYGYTL. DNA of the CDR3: TGTGCCAGCTCACCAGGGACAGGGGGCGTCTATGGCTACACCCTC.